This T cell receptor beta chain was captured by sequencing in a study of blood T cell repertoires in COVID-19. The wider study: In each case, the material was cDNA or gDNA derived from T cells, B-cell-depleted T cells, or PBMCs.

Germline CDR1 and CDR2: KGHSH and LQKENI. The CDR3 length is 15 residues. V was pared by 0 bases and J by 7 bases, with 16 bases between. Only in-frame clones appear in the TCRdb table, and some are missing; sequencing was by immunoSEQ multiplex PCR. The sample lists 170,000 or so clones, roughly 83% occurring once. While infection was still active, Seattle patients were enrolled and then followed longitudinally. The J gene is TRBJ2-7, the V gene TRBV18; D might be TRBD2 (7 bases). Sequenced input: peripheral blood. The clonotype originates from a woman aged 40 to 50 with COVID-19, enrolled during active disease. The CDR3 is CASSPPAGARKEQYF. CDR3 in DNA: TGTGCCAGCTCACCACCGGCGGGGGCGCGGAAAGAGCAGTACTTC.